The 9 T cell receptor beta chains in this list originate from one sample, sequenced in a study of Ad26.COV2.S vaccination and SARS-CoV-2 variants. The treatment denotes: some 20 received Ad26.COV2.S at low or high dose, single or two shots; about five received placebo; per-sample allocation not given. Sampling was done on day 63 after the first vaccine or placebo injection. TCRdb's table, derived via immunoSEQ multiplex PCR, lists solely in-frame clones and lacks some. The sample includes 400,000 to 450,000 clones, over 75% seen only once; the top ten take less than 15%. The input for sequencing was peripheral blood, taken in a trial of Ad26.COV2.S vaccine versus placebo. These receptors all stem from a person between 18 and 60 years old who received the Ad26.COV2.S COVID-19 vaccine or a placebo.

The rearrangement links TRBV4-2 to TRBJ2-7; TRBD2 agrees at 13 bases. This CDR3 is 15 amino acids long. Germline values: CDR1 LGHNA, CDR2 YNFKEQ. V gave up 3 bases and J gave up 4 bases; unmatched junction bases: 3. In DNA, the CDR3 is TGTGCCAGCAGCCACCGGACTAGCGGGAGTTACGAGCAGTACTTC. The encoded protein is CASSHRTSGSYEQYF.

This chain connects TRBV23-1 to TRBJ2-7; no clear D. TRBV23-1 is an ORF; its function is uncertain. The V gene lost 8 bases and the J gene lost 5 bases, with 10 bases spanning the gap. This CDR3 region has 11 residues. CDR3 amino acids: CASQHQDEQYF. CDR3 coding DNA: TGCGCCAGCCAACATCAGGACGAGCAGTACTTC.

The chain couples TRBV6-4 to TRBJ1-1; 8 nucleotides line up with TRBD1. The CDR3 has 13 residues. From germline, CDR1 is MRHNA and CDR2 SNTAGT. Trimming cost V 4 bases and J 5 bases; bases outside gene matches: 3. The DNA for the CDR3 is TGTGCCAGCAGTGCAGGGGGCTATACTGAAGCTTTCTTT. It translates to CASSAGGYTEAFF.

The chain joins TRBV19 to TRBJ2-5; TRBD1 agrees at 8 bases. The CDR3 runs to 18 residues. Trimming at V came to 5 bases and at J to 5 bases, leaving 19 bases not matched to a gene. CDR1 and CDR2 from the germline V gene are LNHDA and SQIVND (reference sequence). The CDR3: CASSPYSGGAAEEETQYF. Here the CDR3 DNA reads TGTGCCAGTAGTCCCTATTCAGGGGGCGCAGCTGAGGAGGAGACCCAGTACTTC.

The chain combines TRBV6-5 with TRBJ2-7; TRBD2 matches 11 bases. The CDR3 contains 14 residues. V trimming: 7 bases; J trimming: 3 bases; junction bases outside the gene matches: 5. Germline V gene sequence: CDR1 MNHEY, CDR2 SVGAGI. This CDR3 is CASKGTSGDYEQYF. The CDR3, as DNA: TGTGCCAGCAAAGGGACTAGCGGAGACTACGAGCAGTACTTC.

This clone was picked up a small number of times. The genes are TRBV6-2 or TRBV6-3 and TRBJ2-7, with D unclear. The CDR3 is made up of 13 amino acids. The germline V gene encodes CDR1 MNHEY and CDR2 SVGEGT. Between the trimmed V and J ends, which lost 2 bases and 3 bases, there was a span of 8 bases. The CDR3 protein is CASSYATLYEQYF. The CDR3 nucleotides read TGTGCCAGCAGTTACGCAACCCTCTACGAGCAGTACTTC.

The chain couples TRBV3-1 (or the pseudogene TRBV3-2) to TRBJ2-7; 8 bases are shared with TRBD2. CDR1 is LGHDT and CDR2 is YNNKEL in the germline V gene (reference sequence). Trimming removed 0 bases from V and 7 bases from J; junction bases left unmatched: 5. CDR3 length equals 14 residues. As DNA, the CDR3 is TGTGCCAGCAGCCAAGAGGCGGGAGGTAAAGAGCAGTACTTC. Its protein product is CASSQEAGGKEQYF.

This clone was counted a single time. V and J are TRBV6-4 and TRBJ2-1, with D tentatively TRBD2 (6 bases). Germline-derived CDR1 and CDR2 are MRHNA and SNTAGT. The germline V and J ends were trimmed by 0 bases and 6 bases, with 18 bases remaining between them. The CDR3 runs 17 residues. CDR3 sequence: CASSDSIREVGINEQFF. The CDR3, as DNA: TGTGCCAGCAGTGACTCGATAAGGGAGGTTGGTATCAATGAGCAGTTCTTC.

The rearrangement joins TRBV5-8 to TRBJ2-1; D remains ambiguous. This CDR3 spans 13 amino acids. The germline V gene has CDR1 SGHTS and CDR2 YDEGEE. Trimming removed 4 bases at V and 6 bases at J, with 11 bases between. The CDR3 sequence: CASSVGRLNEQFF. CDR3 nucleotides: TGTGCCAGCAGCGTCGGACGGCTCAATGAGCAGTTCTTC.